The 23 T cell receptor beta chains given below trace back to one sample, sequenced in a study of cytomegalovirus exposure and HLA in healthy donors. The study ran its PCR with 60 Vbeta and 13 Jbeta primers. Clones were sequenced by immunoSEQ multiplex PCR, and TCRdb holds only the in-frame ones, with some missing. The sample includes roughly 120,000 clones, roughly four fifths of them seen just once. The specimen was PBMCs. The source of these receptors is a man aged 50-59 years in good health and CMV-seronegative.

The sample holds a few counts of this clone. The chain is built from TRBV4-3 and TRBJ1-5; D unclear. Germline V lookup: CDR1 LGHNA, CDR2 YSLEER. With 1 base removed from V and 0 bases from J, the gap between germline ends came to 7 bases. This CDR3 has 15 amino acids. CDR3 loop: CASSQAAGSNQPQHF. As DNA, the CDR3 is TGCGCCAGCAGCCAAGCCGCAGGTAGCAATCAGCCCCAGCATTTT.

This rearrangement joins TRBV5-1 to TRBJ2-6; 7 nucleotides line up with TRBD1. The V gene's germline CDR1 is SGHRS and CDR2 YFSETQ. V trimming: 4 bases; J trimming: 4 bases; junction bases outside the gene matches: 11. This CDR3 has 17 amino acids. CDR3 in amino acids: CASSQISQGMGANVLTF. The CDR3 DNA sequence: TGCGCCAGCAGCCAAATCTCACAGGGGATGGGGGCCAACGTCCTGACTTTC.

The chain has TRBV7-3 and TRBJ2-1; D is possibly TRBD1 (5 bases). The CDR3 consists of 14 residues. Trimming removed 2 bases at V and 8 bases at J, with 13 bases between. Germline CDR1 SGHTA, CDR2 FQGTGA. The CDR3 nucleotides are TGTGCCAGCAGCTTAGAGGTCCAGGGCTATGAGCAGTTCTTC. Protein sequence: CASSLEVQGYEQFF.

This sequence joins TRBV5-5 and TRBJ1-1; D not resolved. CDR3 length: 14 residues. Looked up from germline, CDR1 is SGHKS and CDR2 is YYEKEE (reference sequence). Trimming took off 2 bases at V and 2 bases at J, with 10 bases between the two ends. The CDR3 DNA reads as TGTGCCAGCAGCTTTTCCCCCCTCAACACTGAAGCTTTCTTT. It codes for CASSFSPLNTEAFF.

The chain couples TRBV6-6 to TRBJ2-3; the match to TRBD1 covers 7 bases. CDR3 length equals 14 residues. Germline V gene data show CDR1 as MNHNY and CDR2 as SVGAGI (reference sequence). The V and J ends lost 6 bases and 4 bases, in that order; junction bases with no gene match: 7. The CDR3 protein is CASSLDRDADTQYF. The DNA of the CDR3 is TGTGCCAGCAGCCTAGACAGGGACGCAGATACGCAGTATTTT.

The V and J genes are TRBV5-6 and TRBJ2-1, with a weak D call TRBD2 (5 bases). CDR1 and CDR2 (germline): SGHDT, YYEEEE. This CDR3 has 15 residues. The V gene lost 2 bases and the J gene lost 7 bases, with 16 bases spanning the gap. The CDR3 DNA is TGTGCCAGCAGCTTACGCACCCTAGCCCCGAATGAGCAGTTCTTC. Amino acid sequence: CASSLRTLAPNEQFF.

The chain has TRBV18 and TRBJ1-3, with TRBD1 identical over 7 bases. The CDR3 runs 16 residues. The trim removed 3 bases at V and 3 bases at J, leaving 8 bases unmatched. Germline assignment: CDR1 KGHSH and CDR2 LQKENI. CDR3 DNA: TGTGCCAGCTCACCTTTCGAGGGGGCGCGTGGAAACACCATATATTTT. This gives the protein CASSPFEGARGNTIYF.

The V call is TRBV5-4, the J call TRBJ2-7; TRBD1 matches at 11 bases. Germline CDR1 SGHNT, CDR2 YYREEE (reference sequence). J lost 6 bases, V lost 10 bases, and 9 bases had no gene match. CDR3 length: 13 amino acids. For the CDR3, the DNA is TGTGCCGGGTTAGGACAGGGGGCCGCCGAGCAGTACGTC. Protein product: CAGLGQGAAEQYV.

The sample holds a few counts of this clone. The CDR3 sequence is CASRRGRGNTEAFF. The CDR3 DNA reads as TGTGCCAGCCGTCGTGGGAGGGGGAACACTGAAGCTTTCTTT. This chain uses TRBV6-6 with TRBJ1-1; D may be TRBD1 (5 bases). V shed 8 bases and J shed 1 base, with 14 bases lying between them. Looked up from germline, CDR1 is MNHNY and CDR2 is SVGAGI (reference sequence). The CDR3 extends over 14 amino acids.

The rearrangement links TRBV4-3 to TRBJ2-5, with TRBD2 matching over 10 bases. V lost 0 bases to trimming and J lost 0 bases; unmatched junction nucleotides: 7. Germline lookup yields CDR1 LGHNA and CDR2 YSLEER. The CDR3 contains 18 residues. The chain's CDR3 is CASSQDFLAGAYQETQYF. In nucleotides, the CDR3 is TGCGCCAGCAGCCAAGATTTCCTAGCGGGGGCATACCAAGAGACCCAGTACTTC.

The chain joins TRBV11-3 to TRBJ2-7; 7 nucleotides match TRBD1. After removal of 5 bases from V and 5 bases from J, the junction contained 9 bases not matched to a gene. This CDR3 contains 14 residues. Germline V gene lookup returns CDR1 SGHNT and CDR2 YENEEA. The CDR3 loop reads CASSARDSMDEQYF. The CDR3 DNA follows: TGTGCCAGCAGCGCCCGGGACAGTATGGACGAGCAGTACTTC.

V usage is TRBV5-6 and J usage is TRBJ1-1, with D perhaps matching TRBD1 (6 bases). This CDR3 has 16 amino acids. The germline gives CDR1 SGHDT, CDR2 YYEEEE. Trimming removed 3 bases from V and 0 bases from J, with 15 bases in between. CDR3: CASSSILGGVNTEAFF. For the CDR3, the DNA is TGTGCCAGCAGCTCTATTTTAGGGGGAGTGAACACTGAAGCTTTCTTT.

The rearrangement joins TRBV10-1 to TRBJ2-3; 10 nucleotides line up with TRBD1. The CDR3 spans 17 residues. Germline CDR1 and CDR2: WNHNN and SYGVQD (reference sequence). After removal of 7 bases from V and 3 bases from J, the junction contained 13 bases not matched to a gene. The CDR3: CASTLGQGVTWTDTQYF. CDR3 bases: TGCGCCAGCACATTAGGACAGGGGGTAACTTGGACAGATACGCAGTATTTT.

CDR3 sequence: CASSPRHLNSGNTIYF. DNA of the CDR3: TGTGCCAGCAGCCCCCGACACTTAAACTCTGGAAACACCATATATTTT. This chain links TRBV7-7 with TRBJ1-3, with no clear D. The CDR3 spans 16 residues. Trimming left V 5 bases short and J 0 bases short, with 14 bases between. Germline V CDR1 and CDR2: SSHAT, FNYEAQ (reference sequence).

The J gene is TRBJ1-2, the V gene TRBV18, with D tentatively TRBD1 (6 bases). The length of the CDR3 is 15 residues. Germline CDR1 KGHSH, CDR2 LQKENI. Trimming shortened V by 2 bases and J by 4 bases, and 14 bases separated the two germline ends. The CDR3 protein is CASSPTGSQRYGYTF. The CDR3, as DNA: TGTGCCAGCTCACCAACAGGGAGCCAACGCTATGGCTACACCTTC.

The chain joins TRBV5-6 to TRBJ2-7; weak D call: TRBD1 (6 bases). The germline CDR1 and CDR2 sequences are SGHDT and YYEEEE. V dropped 0 bases and J dropped 10 bases, with 14 bases sitting between them. The CDR3 runs 13 residues. Here the CDR3 reads CASSLDVWGHQYV. The CDR3 bases are TGTGCCAGCAGCTTGGATGTATGGGGGCATCAGTACGTC.

This clone was seen just once. The chain links TRBV12-5 to TRBJ2-1; 11 nucleotides align to TRBD1. V lost 6 bases to trimming and J lost 7 bases; unmatched junction nucleotides: 8. This CDR3 has 15 amino acids. The germline CDR1 and CDR2 sequences are LGHNT and FRNRAP. CDR3 amino acids: CASGTGTGGSNEQFF. The CDR3 nucleotides are TGTGCTAGTGGGACCGGGACAGGGGGATCTAATGAGCAGTTCTTC.

The rearrangement joins TRBV4-1 to TRBJ2-5, with 10 bases identical to TRBD1. Looked up from germline, CDR1 is MGHRA and CDR2 is YSYEKL. CDR3 length: 16 amino acids. Losses at the gene ends were 0 bases for V and 2 bases for J; bases not matched to a gene: 3. CDR3 sequence: CASSQERTGGQETQYF. For the CDR3, the DNA is TGCGCCAGCAGCCAAGAGAGGACAGGGGGACAAGAGACCCAGTACTTC.

The chain employs TRBV28 and TRBJ1-1; D possibly corresponds to TRBD1 (5 bases). The ends were cut back, 6 bases at V and 1 base at J, with 24 bases in the middle. The CDR3 runs to 18 residues. Germline CDR1 and CDR2: MDHEN and SYDVKM. The CDR3 loop reads CASSGGMWTSRENTEAFF. CDR3 nucleotide sequence: TGTGCCAGCAGCGGGGGGATGTGGACTAGCAGGGAGAACACTGAAGCTTTCTTT.

The gene calls are TRBV5-6 and TRBJ2-3; 10 nucleotides agree with TRBD2. V lost 7 bases, J lost 7 bases, and 9 bases stayed unmatched. In germline, CDR1 is SGHDT, CDR2 YYEEEE. The CDR3 contains 14 residues. The CDR3 DNA follows: TGTGCCAGCGGGGGACTAGCGAATTTCTATACGCAGTATTTT. As protein: CASGGLANFYTQYF.

The chain couples TRBV7-2 to TRBJ1-2; TRBD1 is a possible D gene (5 bases). There are 14 residues in the CDR3. Trimming took 5 bases from V and 5 from J, leaving 15 bases between them. CDR1 SGHTA and CDR2 FQGNSA come from the germline V gene. Written as DNA, the CDR3 is TGTGCCAGCAGCGCTAGTTGGGGGGAATATGGCTACACCTTC. This gives the protein CASSASWGEYGYTF. The full variable domain, in which reference TRBV7-2 and TRBJ1-2 provide the parts outside the CDR3, is GAGVSQSPSNKVTEKGKDVELRCDPISGHTALYWYRQSLGQGLEFLIYFQGNSAPDKSGLPSDRFSAERTGGSVSTLTIQRTQQEDSAVYLCASSASWGEYGYTFGSGTRLTVV.

This chain connects TRBV5-1 to TRBJ2-1, with TRBD1 matching 9 bases. With 2 bases clipped from V and 3 bases from J, the junction kept 3 bases outside the gene matches. CDR1 and CDR2 (germline): SGHRS, YFSETQ. The CDR3 covers 15 residues. The CDR3 region has the DNA TGCGCCAGCAGCTTCGGACAGGGGCTCTACAATGAGCAGTTCTTC. It yields the protein CASSFGQGLYNEQFF.

This chain connects TRBV5-4 to TRBJ2-5; the match to TRBD1 covers 7 bases. Per germline, CDR1 SGHNT and CDR2 YYREEE (reference sequence). Losses at the gene ends were 3 bases for V and 0 bases for J; bases not matched to a gene: 5. This CDR3 has 15 residues. The CDR3 DNA sequence: TGTGCCAGCAGCTACGGGACAGACTACCAAGAGACCCAGTACTTC. This codes for CASSYGTDYQETQYF. The full variable domain, completed using reference TRBV5-4 and TRBJ2-5, is ETGVTQSPTHLIKTRGQQVTLRCSSQSGHNTVSWYQQALGQGPQFIFQYYREEENGRGNFPPRFSGLQFPNYSSELNVNALELDDSALYLCASSYGTDYQETQYFGPGTRLLVL.